A selection of T cell receptor beta chains follows, all from one sample in a study of control samples from healthy donors and cancer patients. Measured with immunoSEQ multiplex PCR; TCRdb has only the in-frame clones, and not every one. The sample carries about 96,000 clones, more than 85% recorded once. What was sequenced was blood. The origin of the receptors is a man aged 18 to 30 in good health. CDR3s include the opening cysteine and the closing phenylalanine or tryptophan. Each record gives: V gene, CDR3 length, J gene, CDR3 protein.

>TRBV10-1|15|TRBJ2-7
CATICGDRRQYEQYF
>TRBV25-1|16|TRBJ2-1
CASSAGLAGVMDEQFF
>TRBV9|14|TRBJ2-3
CASSVGGGADTQYF
>TRBV11-1|13|TRBJ1-1
CASSFGQGPEAFF
>TRBV6-5|15|TRBJ2-2
CASSRTGLNTGELFF
>TRBV27|15|TRBJ2-1
CASSPRGTVYNEQFF
>TRBV19|16|TRBJ2-3
CASRGGGRVDTDTQYF
>TRBV19|13|TRBJ2-5
CASISTGAETQYF
>TRBV4-2|17|TRBJ2-7
CASSQGPPGQTVYEQYF
>TRBV12-3/TRBV12-4|13|TRBJ2-7
CASSRDRAYEQYF
>TRBV6-5|13|TRBJ1-2
CASSLDRVQGYTF
>TRBV3-1/TRBV3-2|15|TRBJ2-1
CASSEERGASNEQFF
>TRBV7-3|14|TRBJ1-2
CASSLMRRNYGYTF
>TRBV5-1|14|TRBJ2-7
CASSIEQGHYEQYF
>TRBV10-2|14|TRBJ2-1
CASNGLAGADEQFF
>TRBV12-5|15|TRBJ2-1
CASGFTGGGYNEQFF
>TRBV6-5|15|TRBJ1-5
CASRRTGESTQPQHF
>TRBV19|14|TRBJ1-1
CASSIGQSNTEAFF
>TRBV6-1|13|TRBJ1-1
CASSEVLGTEAFF
>TRBV6-2/TRBV6-3|14|TRBJ2-1
CASSLEGSYNEQFF
>TRBV19|15|TRBJ1-2
CASIPGDQPVFGYTF
>TRBV4-1|16|TRBJ1-6
CASSQETGGLNSPLHF
>TRBV29-1|12|TRBJ2-7
CSVEGPGNEQYF
>TRBV6-1|21|TRBJ2-6
CASSEYRDRGPAFSGANVLTF
>TRBV6-5|14|TRBJ1-1
CASRTGGWDTEAFF
>TRBV2|18|TRBJ1-1
CASNVLSGGNRIVTEAFF
>TRBV18|11|TRBJ2-5
CASSPQETQYF
>TRBV13|16|TRBJ1-2
CASSSRLLRGRDGYTF
>TRBV4-1|14|TRBJ1-1
CASSPGQGPTEAFF
>TRBV5-6|15|TRBJ2-7
CASSLISAGPYEQYF
>TRBV20-1|14|TRBJ1-3
CSASPGNSGNTIYF
>TRBV19|17|TRBJ2-5
CASSIELGLADQETQYF
>TRBV30|11|TRBJ2-5
CAWSLDRPPNF
>TRBV10-2|14|TRBJ2-2
CASSELAGVGELFF
>TRBV2|16|TRBJ2-1
CASKTETSGMWNEQFF
>TRBV20-1|11|TRBJ1-1
CSATRGGTAFF
>TRBV5-6|14|TRBJ2-7
CASNYRTGIYDQYF
>TRBV9|15|TRBJ1-3
CASSVQGASGNTIYF
>TRBV4-1|13|TRBJ2-5
CASSQGQEETQYF
>TRBV18|14|TRBJ2-2
CASSPRGVTGELFF
>TRBV7-2|16|TRBJ1-3
CASSLAAGTGGNTIYF
>TRBV15|17|TRBJ2-1
CATTDTRKPGINNEQFF
>TRBV5-4|16|TRBJ2-3
CASSWATSGGTDTQYF
>TRBV14|16|TRBJ2-1
CASSPASTGAYNEQFF
>TRBV11-3|15|TRBJ1-1
CASSPVGVWGVVAFF
>TRBV11-2|17|TRBJ1-3
CASRTAAGGASGNTIYF
>TRBV9|15|TRBJ2-1
CASSGLGLPPNEQFF
>TRBV7-9|15|TRBJ1-6
CASSPGAVNNSPLHF
>TRBV30|13|TRBJ2-1
CAWSPGVQNEQFF